This TCR beta chain emerged from a study of CD8 T cells in ankylosing spondylitis. This clonotype has a handful of counts. Its antigen remains unknown. Germline-derived CDR1 and CDR2 are SGHRS and YFSETQ. V shed 7 bases and J 9 bases; nucleotides not matched to a gene: 9. The CDR3 has 14 residues. TCRdb re-derived calls from the 5' RACE reads in MiXCR, one entry per CDR3 protein. The table lists under 850,000 distinct CDR3 sequences, around a fifth of them singletons. Overall study findings and caveats: For ankylosing spondylitis blood, a TCR beta motif of roughly 8 highly homologous variants appeared characteristic.

Sample: blood, either unsorted or a sorted T cell fraction (not recorded which). This TCR was sampled from a male donor with ankylosing spondylitis. The chain links TRBV5-1 to TRBJ2-1, with TRBD2 identical over 11 bases. In nucleotides, the CDR3 is TGCGCCAGCCAGTGGGTCGGGACTAGCGGTGAGCAGTTCTTC. Translating gives CASQWVGTSGEQFF.